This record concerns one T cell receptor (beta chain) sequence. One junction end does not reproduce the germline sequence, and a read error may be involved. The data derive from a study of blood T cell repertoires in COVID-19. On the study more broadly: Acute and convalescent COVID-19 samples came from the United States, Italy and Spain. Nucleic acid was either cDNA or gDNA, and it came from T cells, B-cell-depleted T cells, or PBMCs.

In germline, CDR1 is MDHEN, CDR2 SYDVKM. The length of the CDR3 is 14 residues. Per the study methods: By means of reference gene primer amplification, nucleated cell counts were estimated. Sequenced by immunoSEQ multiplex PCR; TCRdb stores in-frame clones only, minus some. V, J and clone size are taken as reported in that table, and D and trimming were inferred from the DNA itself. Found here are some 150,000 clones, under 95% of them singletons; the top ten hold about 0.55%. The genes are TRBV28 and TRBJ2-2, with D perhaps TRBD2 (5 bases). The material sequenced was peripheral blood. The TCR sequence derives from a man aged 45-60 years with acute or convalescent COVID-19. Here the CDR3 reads CASSPAENIGELFF. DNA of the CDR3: TGTGCCAGCAGCCCAGCGGAGAACATCGGGGAGCTGTTTTTT.